Listed below are T cell receptor beta chains from one sample, sequenced in a study of blood T cells in healthy people across ages. TCRdb called the 5' RACE reads again in MiXCR, with one record for every CDR3 protein. The sample lists approximately 1,700,000 distinct CDR3 sequences, approximately 40% seen once, with about 21% in the top ten. Sequencing was carried out using blood. All receptors come from a human donor in good health. The CDR3 runs from the conserved cysteine through the conserved F or W. Fields, in order: V gene, D gene, CDR3 protein. D genes are given only for firm matches.

>TRBV15|TRBD2
CATSRDSGGGRETQYF
>TRBV6-4|.
CASSDTGQGGLEQFF
>TRBV29-1|.
CSVEQGPYEQYF
>TRBV7-3|.
CASSLNTLTEAFF
>TRBV14|TRBD2
CASSQGLLAGGPYSTDTQYF
>TRBV13|TRBD1
CASSQYDQGDEQFF
>TRBV15|.
CATSRDGGAAETQYF
>TRBV4-2|.
CASSQPTGPYGYTF
>TRBV7-9|.
CASSLNQEGFGYTF
>TRBV3-1|.
CASSQSDGDYEQYF
>TRBV11-2|TRBD1
CASSRRTGIVPEAFF
>TRBV9|TRBD1
CASSPRTGTGDEKLFF
>TRBV20-1|.
CSAVGGPAVRSNQPQHF
>TRBV4-3|.
CASSQDLRTANSPLHF
>TRBV7-3|.
CASSLKGPTSYNEQFF
>TRBV6-5|.
CASSFSLLRTSPGTQYF
>TRBV28|.
CASSFVGKNIYGYTF
>TRBV7-2|.
CASSFGGPGETQYF
>TRBV2|.
CASSDRYYGYTF
>TRBV9|.
CASSVVASPHYNEQFF